This TCR beta chain was sequenced in a study of technical replicates of blood from a few donors. This clone occurred many times. TCRdb's copy holds only in-frame clones and misses some; the assay was immunoSEQ multiplex PCR. The table records tens of thousands of clones, over 90% of them present only once. Germline V gene lookup returns CDR1 SGHTA and CDR2 FQGTGA. The CDR3 sequence is 17 residues long. After removal of 5 bases from V and 5 bases from J, the junction contained 13 bases not matched to a gene. V gene TRBV7-3 combines with J gene TRBJ2-5; 11 positions agree with TRBD2. This TCR was recovered from a human donor in good health. Some clones in this sample may be carry-over from other donors' samples. The sequencing input was PBMCs. This chain's CDR3 is CASSPRVAGGVRETQYF. The CDR3 DNA sequence: TGTGCCAGCAGCCCGCGGGTAGCGGGAGGGGTTAGGGAGACCCAGTACTTC.